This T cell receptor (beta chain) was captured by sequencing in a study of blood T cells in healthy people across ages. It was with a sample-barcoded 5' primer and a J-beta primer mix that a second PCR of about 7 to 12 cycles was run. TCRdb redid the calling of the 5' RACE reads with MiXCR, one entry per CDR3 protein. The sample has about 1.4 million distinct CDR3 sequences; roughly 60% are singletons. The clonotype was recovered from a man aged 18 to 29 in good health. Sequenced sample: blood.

The CDR3 sequence is CATSRGRMNTGELFF. DNA of the CDR3: TGTGCCACCAGCAGAGGCCGCATGAACACCGGGGAGCTGTTTTTT. The chain combines TRBV15 with TRBJ2-2; D unresolved. The CDR3 loop spans 15 amino acids. V lost 1 base, J lost 1 base, and 7 bases lay in between. Germline values: CDR1 LNHNV, CDR2 YYDKDF (reference sequence).